One and the same sample provided the 19 T cell receptor beta chains below, sequenced in a study of blood T cell repertoires in COVID-19. TCRdb keeps only in-frame clones here, not all; method: immunoSEQ multiplex PCR. This repertoire shows more than 120,000 clones, around 86% found once; its top ten account for approximately 35%. The sample was peripheral blood. These receptors all stem from a middle-aged man who had recovered from COVID-19.

CDR3 nucleotide sequence: TGTGCCAGCAGCTTACAGGGCACAGATACGCAGTATTTT. Protein: CASSLQGTDTQYF. The chain carries TRBV11-1 and TRBJ2-3, with unresolved D. The CDR3 extends over 13 amino acids. V lost 2 bases and J 1 base, leaving 4 bases between the germline ends. Germline V gene data show CDR1 as SGHAT and CDR2 as FQDESV (reference sequence).

The genes are TRBV6-5 and TRBJ1-1; D gene ambiguous. This CDR3 has 15 amino acids. V lost 4 bases and J lost 4, with 16 bases in between. Germline CDR1 and CDR2: MNHEY and SVGAGI. For the CDR3, the DNA is TGTGCCAGCAGTTCCCCGGACGGTCGGGGCACTGAAGCTTTCTTT. It codes for CASSSPDGRGTEAFF.

V and J are TRBV19 and TRBJ1-1, with TRBD1 matching 9 bases. Germline CDR1 LNHDA, CDR2 SQIVND (reference sequence). The V and J ends lost 6 bases and 8 bases, in that order; junction bases with no gene match: 1. The length of the CDR3 is 11 residues. CDR3 coding DNA: TGTGCCAGTAGGGGACAGGGCGAAGCTTTCTTT. It yields the protein CASRGQGEAFF.

The chain couples TRBV3-1 (or the pseudogene TRBV3-2) to TRBJ2-5, with 13 bases lining up with TRBD2. Germline CDR1 LGHDT, CDR2 YNNKEL (reference sequence). The CDR3 runs 17 residues. The ends lost 5 bases at V and 1 base at J; junction bases unmatched: 7. The CDR3 DNA reads TGTGCCAGCAGCTCCCGGACTAGCGGGGGACCCCAAGAGACCCAGTACTTC. Its protein product is CASSSRTSGGPQETQYF.

The rearrangement joins TRBV12-5 to TRBJ2-7; TRBD1 aligns across 8 bases. This CDR3 comprises 16 residues. The germline gives CDR1 LGHNT, CDR2 FRNRAP. The V segment lost 2 bases and the J segment 2 bases; nucleotides outside the gene matches: 8. CDR3 sequence: CASGLPQDRVTYEQYF. Here the CDR3 DNA reads TGTGCTAGTGGTTTGCCTCAGGACAGGGTGACCTACGAGCAGTACTTC.

The chain combines TRBV7-2 with TRBJ1-2; 12 nucleotides line up with TRBD1. The CDR3 consists of 14 residues. After removal of 6 bases from V and 6 bases from J, the junction contained 5 bases not matched to a gene. Germline V lookup: CDR1 SGHTA, CDR2 FQGNSA. The chain's CDR3 is CASRTGTGGDGYTF. CDR3 DNA sequence: TGTGCCAGCAGGACCGGGACAGGGGGCGATGGCTACACCTTC.

The V and J genes are TRBV2 and TRBJ2-6, with D perhaps TRBD1 (5 bases). The germline V and J ends were trimmed by 2 bases and 8 bases, with 10 bases remaining between them. The CDR3 is 14 residues long. Germline values: CDR1 SNHLY, CDR2 FYNNEI. In DNA form, the CDR3 reads TGTGCCAGCAGTGAATCCAGGGCTACCAACGTCCTGACTTTC. This codes for CASSESRATNVLTF.

This clone turned up a few times. The genes are TRBV19 and TRBJ2-7; a possible D gene is TRBD1 (6 bases). CDR1 is LNHDA and CDR2 is SQIVND in the germline V gene (reference sequence). Between the trimmed V and J ends, which lost 6 bases and 0 bases, there was a span of 12 bases. CDR3 size: 14 residues. The CDR3 reads CASSVRDTSYEQYF. Written as DNA, the CDR3 is TGTGCCAGTAGCGTCCGGGACACCTCCTACGAGCAGTACTTC. The variable domain in full, with the rest retrieved from reference TRBV19 and TRBJ2-7, is DGGITQSPKYLFRKEGQNVTLSCEQNLNHDAMYWYRQDPGQGLRLIYYSQIVNDFQKGDIAEGYSVSREKKESFPLTVTSAQKNPTAFYLCASSVRDTSYEQYFGPGTRLTVT.

The rearrangement links TRBV7-2 to TRBJ1-5; 9 bases agree with TRBD1. Trimming removed 5 bases from V and 6 bases from J; junction bases left unmatched: 8. The CDR3 runs to 15 residues. The germline gives CDR1 SGHTA, CDR2 FQGNSA. The CDR3 region has the DNA TGTGCCAGCAGCGAAGGACAGGGGTTTTCTCAGCCCCAGCATTTT. It is translated as CASSEGQGFSQPQHF.

This clone was counted a single time. This chain uses TRBV2 with TRBJ2-7; D remains unclear. CDR1 and CDR2 from the germline V gene are SNHLY and FYNNEI. The CDR3 runs to 13 residues. Trimming stripped 3 bases from V and 2 bases from J, with 8 bases between. The DNA for the CDR3 is TGTGCCAGCAGTGATGCAGAGGCCTACGAGCAGTACTTC. It is translated as CASSDAEAYEQYF.

The genes are TRBV4-1 and TRBJ1-5; D is possibly TRBD1 (6 bases). The CDR3 has 16 residues. Germline assignment: CDR1 MGHRA and CDR2 YSYEKL. V was clipped by 3 bases and J by 2 bases, with 14 bases between them. The DNA for the CDR3 is TGCGCCAGCAGCCAGAGGACAGACCTACGCAATCAGCCCCAGCATTTT. Translation gives CASSQRTDLRNQPQHF.

This rearrangement joins TRBV30 to TRBJ2-1; TRBD2 aligns across 7 bases. The CDR3 contains 12 residues. The trim removed 2 bases at V and 8 bases at J, leaving 3 bases unmatched. Germline V gene lookup returns CDR1 GTSNPN and CDR2 SVGIG (reference sequence). CDR3 sequence reads: CAWSLGGDEQFF. CDR3 DNA sequence: TGTGCCTGGAGTTTGGGAGGGGATGAGCAGTTCTTC.

J is TRBJ2-1 and V is TRBV9; the match to TRBD2 covers 9 bases. This CDR3 is 16 amino acids long. CDR1 SGDLS and CDR2 YYNGEE come from the germline V gene. Losses at the gene ends were 3 bases for V and 0 bases for J; bases not matched to a gene: 4. The CDR3 protein is CASSASGGPSYNEQFF. The CDR3 DNA is TGTGCCAGCAGCGCAAGCGGGGGGCCCTCCTACAATGAGCAGTTCTTC. Looking up the rest from reference TRBV9 and TRBJ2-1 gives the full variable domain: DSGVTQTPKHLITATGQRVTLRCSPRSGDLSVYWYQQSLDQGLQFLIQYYNGEERAKGNILERFSAQQFPDLHSELNLSSLELGDSALYFCASSASGGPSYNEQFFGPGTRLTVL.

The CDR3 nucleotides read TGTGCCAGCAGGGACGACAGGGGATGGACAGATACGCAGTATTTT. This codes for CASRDDRGWTDTQYF. The J gene is TRBJ2-3, the V gene TRBV2; 8 nucleotides line up with TRBD1. The CDR3 runs to 15 residues. The germline V gene encodes CDR1 SNHLY and CDR2 FYNNEI. Germline trimming cut 6 bases from V and 3 bases from J; bases unmatched to any gene: 8.

V is TRBV12-3 or TRBV12-4 and J is TRBJ2-7; D remains unclear. Between the trimmed V and J ends, which lost 4 bases and 0 bases, there was a span of 7 bases. CDR3 size: 13 residues. CDR3 DNA: TGTGCCAGCAGTTCTCACGGCTCCTACGAGCAGTACTTC. Residues: CASSSHGSYEQYF.

The chain joins TRBV18 to TRBJ1-3; 8 bases line up with TRBD1. Germline values: CDR1 KGHSH, CDR2 LQKENI. The CDR3 runs to 16 residues. Trimming at V came to 2 bases and at J to 1 base, leaving 4 bases not matched to a gene. In DNA, the CDR3 is TGTGCCAGCTCACCAACGGACAGGGTTTCTGGAAACACCATATATTTT. This gives the protein CASSPTDRVSGNTIYF.

This clone was found a few times. V is TRBV10-3 and J is TRBJ2-1; 11 nucleotides agree with TRBD2. J was trimmed by 5 bases and V by 10 bases; bases with no gene match: 10. The CDR3 consists of 15 residues. Germline CDR1 and CDR2: ENHRY and SYGVKD. CDR3 in amino acids: CATGPTSGGNNEQFF. The CDR3 DNA is TGTGCCACAGGGCCCACTAGCGGGGGAAACAATGAGCAGTTCTTC.

The chain joins TRBV5-6 to TRBJ1-1, with 7 bases lining up with TRBD1. Germline CDR1 SGHDT, CDR2 YYEEEE. The CDR3 sequence is 15 residues long. J was trimmed by 7 bases and V by 0 bases; bases with no gene match: 9. DNA of the CDR3: TGTGCCAGCAGCTTGGTCCCGGGACAGAGTAATGAAGCTTTCTTT. Its protein is CASSLVPGQSNEAFF.

The gene calls are TRBV7-6 and TRBJ1-1; 7 bases line up with TRBD1. The junction had 4 bases not matched to a gene; V was cut back by 2 bases and J by 1 base. Germline values: CDR1 SGHVS, CDR2 FNYEAQ. The CDR3 is made up of 15 amino acids. CDR3 nucleotides: TGTGCCAGCAGCTTATCAGGGGGGAAGAACACTGAAGCTTTCTTT. Encoded protein: CASSLSGGKNTEAFF. The entire variable domain, with the rest obtained from reference TRBV7-6 and TRBJ1-1, is as follows: GAGVSQSPRYKVTKRGQDVALRCDPISGHVSLYWYRQALGQGPEFLTYFNYEAQQDKSGLPNDRFSAERPEGSISTLTIQRTEQRDSAMYRCASSLSGGKNTEAFFGQGTRLTVV.